This T cell receptor beta chain was recovered during a study of shared clonotypes between healthy human individuals. Points from the study as a whole: Clonotype sharing among donors was expected to depend on sequencing depth. Compared with clonotypes that all four donors shared, non-shared clonotypes had lower generation probabilities. On the whole, naive subsets had larger estimated richness than memory subsets had. Limitation of the genetic and exposure-history diversity represented came from the few donors.

TCRdb's copy holds only in-frame clones and misses some; the assay was immunoSEQ multiplex PCR. In the table there are about 1.5 million clones, roughly 98% of which are singletons. Trimming removed 5 bases at V and 6 bases at J, with 11 bases between. This CDR3 is built from 13 residues. Germline V lookup: CDR1 SGHTA, CDR2 FQGNSA. With respect to this clone: Its target is unknown.

The rearrangement uses TRBV7-2 and TRBJ2-1; D possibly corresponds to TRBD2 (5 bases). Specimen: naive CD4+ T cells sorted from blood. Subset described: CD45RA+ positively selected. The clonotype originates from a man under 40 in good health. The CDR3: CASSRSVGNEQFF. CDR3 sequence (DNA): TGTGCCAGCAGCCGTAGCGTTGGCAATGAGCAGTTCTTC.